Presented here are 28 T cell receptor beta chains from one specimen sequenced in a study of T cells after yellow fever vaccination. TCRdb re-derived calls from the 5' RACE reads in MiXCR, one entry per CDR3 protein. The sample records about 150,000 distinct CDR3 sequences, approximately 6.2% being singletons. This material consisted of CD4+ T cells sorted from PBMCs, taken on the day of the first yellow fever vaccination. The source is a man aged 18 to 29 who received the YFV17D yellow fever vaccine.

This clonotype was counted at least ten times. The chain couples TRBV12-3 or TRBV12-4 to TRBJ1-1; D remains unclear. The length of the CDR3 is 15 residues. Trimming stripped 7 bases from V and 0 bases from J, with 15 bases between. The CDR3 region has the DNA TGTGCCAGCACCTTATTCGGGGATTTGAACACTGAAGCTTTCTTT. This sequence encodes CASTLFGDLNTEAFF.

This clonotype was observed at least ten times. V and J are TRBV6-2 or TRBV6-3 and TRBJ1-5; a possible D gene is TRBD1 (5 bases). V was shortened by 2 bases and J by 5 bases, with 7 bases between the two germline ends. CDR3 length equals 13 residues. Germline V gives CDR1 MNHEY, CDR2 SVGEGT. The CDR3 DNA follows: TGTGCCAGCAGTTACGTGGGGGATCAGCCCCAGCATTTT. Translated: CASSYVGDQPQHF.

This clonotype was counted only a few times. The V call is TRBV5-6, the J call TRBJ1-2; D perhaps matches TRBD1 (5 bases). This CDR3 is built from 14 residues. Germline CDR1 and CDR2: SGHDT and YYEEEE. V was trimmed by 4 bases and J by 4 bases, leaving 14 bases between them. This chain's CDR3 is CASSPRDGLYGYTF. The CDR3 bases are TGTGCCAGCAGCCCCCGGGACGGGCTCTATGGCTACACCTTC.

This clonotype appeared many times. The genes are TRBV3-1 and TRBJ2-5; maybe TRBD1 (5 bases). V was clipped by 3 bases and J by 6 bases, with 20 bases between them. The length of the CDR3 is 16 residues. Germline values: CDR1 LGHDT, CDR2 YNNKEL (reference sequence). The CDR3 region has the DNA TGTGCCAGCAGCCATCGGACGCGTGCAGGGTTGAAGACCCAGTACTTC. Translation gives CASSHRTRAGLKTQYF.

This clonotype was seen a few times. The rearrangement joins TRBV20-1 to TRBJ2-5; D might be TRBD1 (6 bases). Germline CDR1 and CDR2: DFQATT and SNEGSKA (reference sequence). The CDR3 loop spans 13 amino acids. The V and J ends lost 1 base and 4 bases respectively, with 10 bases between them. The CDR3 reads CSARGGGRETQYF. The CDR3 DNA reads TGCAGTGCTAGAGGAGGGGGACGAGAGACCCAGTACTTC.

Comment on this clonotype: The limits of the CDR3 on the DNA are not certain, so only TCRdb's listed CDR3 is given. The V gene is TRBV12-3 or TRBV12-4, the J gene TRBJ2-3. The CDR3 totals 14 residues, both ends included. CDR3 region: CASSSSAFTDTQYF.

The CDR3 DNA reads TGTGCCAGCAGGCTCAGGGGGCACGGCAATCAGCCCCAGCATTTT. This gives the protein CASRLRGHGNQPQHF. V gene TRBV28 combines with J gene TRBJ1-5; 8 bases line up with TRBD1. Germline CDR1 and CDR2: MDHEN and SYDVKM. The CDR3 is made up of 15 amino acids. Losses at the gene ends were 6 bases for V and 2 bases for J; bases not matched to a gene: 6.

This clonotype was detected ten times or more. The chain is built from TRBV5-1 and TRBJ2-7, with D possibly TRBD1 on 6 matching bases. The CDR3 extends over 15 amino acids. CDR1 and CDR2 from the germline V gene are SGHRS and YFSETQ. Trimming cost V 0 bases and J 0 bases, with 10 bases left between them. In nucleotides, the CDR3 is TGCGCCAGCAGCTTGGGTACAGGGAGCTCCTACGAGCAGTACGTC. The encoded protein is CASSLGTGSSYEQYV.

The chain carries TRBV4-1 and TRBJ2-3; 8 bases are shared with TRBD2. There are 17 residues in the CDR3. The V segment lost 0 bases and the J segment 1 base; nucleotides outside the gene matches: 6. Per germline, CDR1 MGHRA and CDR2 YSYEKL. As DNA, the CDR3 is TGCGCCAGCAGCCAAGATTTCACCGGGGGGGGCACAGATACGCAGTATTTT. This codes for CASSQDFTGGGTDTQYF.

This clonotype was counted at least ten times. The CDR3 sequence is CSALTGRLNTEAFF. CDR3 nucleotide sequence: TGCAGTGCCCTAACCGGTCGGTTGAACACTGAAGCTTTCTTT. This chain links TRBV20-1 with TRBJ1-1; D unresolved. V was clipped by 6 bases and J by 0 bases, with 14 bases between them. Germline-derived CDR1 and CDR2 are DFQATT and SNEGSKA (reference sequence). The CDR3 has 14 amino acids.

This clonotype occurred many times. This rearrangement joins TRBV24-1 to TRBJ2-4; D not certain. The CDR3 length is 15 residues. CDR1 and CDR2 from the germline V gene are KGHDR and SFDVKD. The V and J ends lost 9 bases and 3 bases respectively, with 17 bases between them. CDR3 sequence reads: CATGVGGLDKNIQYF. CDR3 in DNA: TGTGCCACCGGGGTGGGTGGTTTGGACAAAAACATTCAGTACTTC.

This clonotype was observed a few times. This chain uses TRBV30 with TRBJ2-5, with D tentatively TRBD1 (6 bases). The V end lost 2 bases, the J end lost 2 bases, and 6 bases lay between the germline ends. CDR1 and CDR2 (germline): GTSNPN, SVGIG (reference sequence). This CDR3 is built from 12 residues. The DNA for the CDR3 is TGTGCCTGGAGTCAGGGGCAAGAGACCCAGTACTTC. This gives the protein CAWSQGQETQYF.

In this sample, this clonotype turned up a few times. The chain links TRBV4-3 to TRBJ1-5, with D unresolved. Germline CDR1 reads LGHNA; CDR2 reads YSLEER. V lost 0 bases and J lost 1, with 7 bases in between. The CDR3 is 15 amino acids. The CDR3 DNA follows: TGCGCCAGCAGCCAAGAAAGTGGGAGCAATCAGCCCCAGCATTTT. It specifies CASSQESGSNQPQHF.

This clonotype occurred many times. This sequence joins TRBV20-1 and TRBJ2-2; the D gene is possibly TRBD1 (5 bases). The CDR3 extends over 13 amino acids. Looked up from germline, CDR1 is DFQATT and CDR2 is SNEGSKA (reference sequence). Trimming left V 3 bases short and J 3 bases short, with 8 bases between. The CDR3 nucleotides read TGCAGTGCTAGTGGACACCACACCGGGGAGCTGTTTTTT. Amino acid sequence: CSASGHHTGELFF.

The chain joins TRBV5-1 to TRBJ2-3; D is ambiguous. The germline gives CDR1 SGHRS, CDR2 YFSETQ. There are 14 residues in the CDR3. The V end was cut by 6 bases, the J end by 0 bases, with 11 bases between. Here the CDR3 reads CASTKGPSTDTQYF. CDR3 nucleotides: TGCGCCAGCACAAAGGGTCCTAGCACAGATACGCAGTATTTT.

This clonotype was counted at least ten times. The chain is built from TRBV9 and TRBJ2-7, with D possibly TRBD1 on 6 matching bases. This CDR3 contains 16 residues. With 1 base removed from V and 2 bases from J, the gap between germline ends came to 16 bases. The germline V gene encodes CDR1 SGDLS and CDR2 YYNGEE. The CDR3 nucleotides are TGTGCCAGCAGCGTAAGACCACGGGACAAGACCTACGAGCAGTACTTC. This codes for CASSVRPRDKTYEQYF.

There are a few counts of this clonotype. The chain joins TRBV10-3 to TRBJ2-1; 16 bases align to TRBD2. Germline assignment: CDR1 ENHRY and CDR2 SYGVKD. The CDR3 covers 18 residues. V shed 7 bases and J 7 bases; nucleotides not matched to a gene: 13. The CDR3 sequence is CAIMIGTSGGGLQNEQFF. CDR3 nucleotide sequence: TGTGCCATCATGATCGGGACTAGCGGGGGGGGGTTACAGAATGAGCAGTTCTTC.

In the case of this clonotype: A much larger clonotype is one base distant, so this may be a read error. The chain has TRBV6-1 and TRBJ2-7; maybe TRBD2 (6 bases). V was shortened by 2 bases and J by 2 bases, with 13 bases between the two germline ends. The CDR3 loop spans 15 amino acids. The germline CDR1 and CDR2 sequences are MNHNS and SASEGT. CDR3 sequence reads: CASSERGGNPYEQYV. The DNA for the CDR3 is TGTGCCAGCAGTGAAAGAGGAGGGAACCCCTACGAGCAGTACGTC.

This clonotype was seen at least ten times. The chain employs TRBV20-1 and TRBJ1-2; D is uncertain. The ends were cut back, 0 bases at V and 1 base at J, with 0 bases in the middle. This CDR3 spans 11 amino acids. Germline V gene sequence: CDR1 DFQATT, CDR2 SNEGSKA (reference sequence). The CDR3 loop is CSARDNYGYTF. The CDR3 DNA reads TGCAGTGCTAGAGATAACTATGGCTACACCTTC.

This clonotype has just a few counts. The V call is TRBV11-2, the J call TRBJ1-4; TRBD1 might be the D (5 bases). The V end was cut by 4 bases, the J end by 10 bases, with 16 bases between. CDR1 is SGHAT and CDR2 is FQNNGV in the germline V gene. The CDR3 has 14 amino acids. This chain's CDR3 is CASSYPGGRGKLFF. The CDR3 region has the DNA TGTGCCAGCAGCTACCCGGGGGGTCGAGGAAAACTGTTTTTT.

The table lists this clonotype with a few counts. The CDR3 here is CASSFSQGREQYV. The DNA of the CDR3 is TGTGCCAGCAGCTTTTCGCAGGGTCGCGAGCAGTACGTC. This chain links TRBV7-9 with TRBJ2-7, with a tentative D call TRBD1 (5 bases). CDR1 and CDR2 (germline): SEHNR, FQNEAQ (reference sequence). The CDR3 has 13 amino acids. V was pared by 3 bases and J by 6 bases, with 12 bases between.

This clonotype was seen a few times. J is TRBJ2-1 and V is TRBV5-4; weak D call: TRBD1 (6 bases). The V gene's germline CDR1 is SGHNT and CDR2 YYREEE (reference sequence). The CDR3 covers 14 residues. V shed 8 bases and J shed 8 bases, with 20 bases lying between them. The CDR3 DNA reads TGTGCCAGTCACCAGCCTGGGACACAGGATGAGCAGTTCTTC. This sequence encodes CASHQPGTQDEQFF.

There are many counts of this clonotype. The chain uses TRBV7-9 and TRBJ2-7; the D gene is possibly TRBD1 (6 bases). The CDR3 loop spans 15 amino acids. Looked up from germline, CDR1 is SEHNR and CDR2 is FQNEAQ (reference sequence). Trimming took off 2 bases at V and 5 bases at J, with 16 bases between the two ends. The DNA for the CDR3 is TGTGCCAGCAGCTTACTTGGGGGCGCCTTAAACGAGCAGTACTTC. It encodes CASSLLGGALNEQYF.

This clonotype was found many times. This chain joins TRBV7-2 and TRBJ2-4, with a tentative D call TRBD1 (5 bases). CDR3 size: 12 residues. CDR1 is SGHTA, CDR2 FQGNSA, per germline. Between the trimmed V and J ends, which lost 5 bases and 6 bases, there was a span of 8 bases. CDR3 DNA sequence: TGTGCCAGCAGCCTCGACAGAAACATTCAGTACTTC. Translating gives CASSLDRNIQYF.

This clonotype turned up a few times. The chain recombines TRBV29-1 with TRBJ1-2, with 7 nucleotides matching TRBD1. Losses at the gene ends were 3 bases for V and 8 bases for J; bases not matched to a gene: 12. From germline, CDR1 is SQVTM and CDR2 ANQGSEA. This CDR3 is 14 amino acids long. The CDR3 region has the DNA TGCAGCGTTGAGATTGGACAGGCGCAAGGGGGCTACACCTTC. It codes for CSVEIGQAQGGYTF. The full variable domain, completed using reference TRBV29-1 and TRBJ1-2, is SAVISQKPSRDICQRGTSLTIQCQVDSQVTMMFWYRQQPGQSLTLIATANQGSEATYESGFVIDKFPISRPNLTFSTLTVSNMSPEDSSIYLCSVEIGQAQGGYTFGSGTRLTVV.

Ten or more counts support this clonotype. V gene TRBV6-5 combines with J gene TRBJ2-7, with 11 positions matching TRBD2. Looked up from germline, CDR1 is MNHEY and CDR2 is SVGAGI. This CDR3 region has 16 residues. The V and J ends lost 3 bases and 12 bases, in that order; junction bases with no gene match: 16. CDR3 in DNA: TGTGCCAGCAGTTATACGGTTGGGGCTAGCGGGGGGAACTTGTACTTC. Its protein is CASSYTVGASGGNLYF.

This clonotype was picked up a small number of times. V and J are TRBV5-1 and TRBJ1-4; 9 bases match TRBD1. This CDR3 region has 15 residues. Germline V gene data show CDR1 as SGHRS and CDR2 as YFSETQ. The trim removed 3 bases at V and 8 bases at J, leaving 8 bases unmatched. CDR3 sequence: CASSSSGTGREKLFF. CDR3 DNA: TGCGCCAGCAGCTCGTCCGGGACAGGGAGGGAAAAACTGTTTTTT.

This clonotype was picked up many times. The rearrangement links TRBV5-1 to TRBJ2-3; D gene unclear. This CDR3 is built from 15 residues. The ends were cut back, 4 bases at V and 0 bases at J, with 12 bases in the middle. Germline V gives CDR1 SGHRS, CDR2 YFSETQ. CDR3 DNA sequence: TGCGCCAGCAGCCAGCTCCCAGACAGCACAGATACGCAGTATTTT. Translating gives CASSQLPDSTDTQYF. The variable domain in full, completed from reference TRBV5-1 and TRBJ2-3, reads KAGVTQTPRYLIKTRGQQVTLSCSPISGHRSVSWYQQTPGQGLQFLFEYFSETQRNKGNFPGRFSGRQFSNSRSEMNVSTLELGDSALYLCASSQLPDSTDTQYFGPGTRLTVL.